The next 16 T cell receptor beta chains were all read from a single sample in a study of spatial heterogeneity in lung cancer. General observations from the study: Within tumors, counts of expanded alpha and beta TCRs tracked tumor mutation counts.

The time point was: sample taken at primary tumor resection. These receptors' targets are unknown. TCRdb re-called the 5' RACE reads with MiXCR, one entry per CDR3 protein. The sample lists around 2,500 distinct CDR3 sequences; about 51% were seen once. The input for sequencing was lung tumor tissue, taken at surgery. Source of these receptors: a male donor with early-stage non-small cell lung cancer.

The chain is built from TRBV10-2 and TRBJ2-5, with 15 bases aligning to TRBD2. Germline CDR1 reads WSHSY; CDR2 reads SAAADI. V shed 5 bases and J 2 bases; nucleotides not matched to a gene: 3. This CDR3 has 16 residues. This CDR3 reads CASSWTSGGAQETQYF. In DNA form, the CDR3 reads TGCGCCAGCAGTTGGACTAGCGGGGGGGCACAAGAGACCCAGTACTTC.

The chain joins TRBV7-3 to TRBJ2-2, with 8 bases fitting TRBD1. The CDR3 length is 17 residues. Germline CDR1 and CDR2: SGHTA and FQGTGA. With 2 bases clipped from V and 2 bases from J, the junction kept 7 bases outside the gene matches. This CDR3 is CASSLEGTGANTGELFF. Written as DNA, the CDR3 is TGTGCCAGCAGCTTAGAGGGGACAGGTGCCAACACCGGGGAGCTGTTTTTT. The entire variable domain, with the rest obtained from reference TRBV7-3 and TRBJ2-2, is as follows: GAGVSQTPSNKVTEKGKYVELRCDPISGHTALYWYRQSLGQGPEFLIYFQGTGAADDSGLPNDRFFAVRPEGSVSTLKIQRTERGDSAVYLCASSLEGTGANTGELFFGEGSRLTVL.

The rearrangement joins TRBV29-1 to TRBJ2-6, with unresolved D. This CDR3 has 12 residues. Trimming took off 6 bases at V and 4 bases at J, with 7 bases between the two ends. Per germline, CDR1 SQVTM and CDR2 ANQGSEA. CDR3 in amino acids: CSVGQGANVLTF. In DNA form, the CDR3 reads TGCAGCGTCGGTCAAGGGGCCAACGTCCTGACTTTC. Supplemented by reference TRBV29-1 and TRBJ2-6, the full variable domain reads SAVISQKPSRDICQRGTSLTIQCQVDSQVTMMFWYRQQPGQSLTLIATANQGSEATYESGFVIDKFPISRPNLTFSTLTVSNMSPEDSSIYLCSVGQGANVLTFGAGSRLTVL.

This chain connects TRBV29-1 to TRBJ2-1; D is unclear. Germline CDR1 and CDR2: SQVTM and ANQGSEA. CDR3 length: 15 amino acids. The ends were cut back, 7 bases at V and 0 bases at J, with 16 bases in the middle. The CDR3 spells CSAPAATSSYNEQFF. DNA of the CDR3: TGCAGCGCCCCCGCAGCGACCAGCTCCTACAATGAGCAGTTCTTC.

There are a few counts of this clonotype. V usage is TRBV6-6 and J usage is TRBJ2-3, with D perhaps given as TRBD1 or TRBD2 (5 bases each). V gave up 10 bases and J gave up 4 bases, with 15 bases separating them. Germline V gene data show CDR1 as MNHNY and CDR2 as SVGAGI (reference sequence). The CDR3 length is 13 residues. The CDR3 DNA is TGTGCCACCTCCGGGGCCAACCCAGATACGCAGTATTTT. It is translated as CATSGANPDTQYF.

The V call is TRBV28, the J call TRBJ1-4, with D possibly TRBD1 on 5 matching bases. The germline V gene has CDR1 MDHEN and CDR2 SYDVKM. V was clipped by 5 bases and J by 7 bases, with 20 bases between them. CDR3 length: 16 residues. The CDR3 nucleotides read TGTGCCAGCAGTCAATCCCGAGGGGCCGAGGGTGAAAAACTGTTTTTT. Protein sequence: CASSQSRGAEGEKLFF.

This chain uses TRBV2 with TRBJ2-2; unclear D gene. Trimming left V 6 bases short and J 4 bases short, with 3 bases between. Germline CDR1 is SNHLY and CDR2 is FYNNEI. This CDR3 comprises 11 residues. CDR3 sequence: CASRPTGELFF. In DNA, the CDR3 is TGTGCCAGCAGGCCCACCGGGGAGCTGTTTTTT. The whole variable domain, remainder taken from reference TRBV2 and TRBJ2-2, is EPEVTQTPSHQVTQMGQEVILRCVPISNHLYFYWYRQILGQKVEFLVSFYNNEISEKSEIFDDQFSVERPDGSNFTLKIRSTKLEDSAMYFCASRPTGELFFGEGSRLTVL.

By share, this clonotype ranks as medium-sized. The chain couples TRBV6-6 to TRBJ2-1; 8 bases agree with TRBD1. The germline gives CDR1 MNHNY, CDR2 SVGAGI (reference sequence). The CDR3 is 17 residues long. V shed 2 bases, J shed 6 bases, and the junction held 12 bases outside the gene matches. Written as DNA, the CDR3 is TGTGCCAGCAGTTACGGAGGACAGGGTCATAGAGGCAATGAGCAGTTCTTC. This encodes CASSYGGQGHRGNEQFF.

V and J are TRBV7-9 and TRBJ2-3; the match to TRBD1 covers 10 bases. The CDR3 is 16 amino acids. Germline CDR1 reads SEHNR; CDR2 reads FQNEAQ (reference sequence). Losses at the gene ends were 2 bases for V and 7 bases for J; bases not matched to a gene: 9. The CDR3 sequence is CASSLLTTGGVNTQYF. CDR3 nucleotides: TGTGCCAGCAGCTTACTAACGACAGGGGGCGTGAATACGCAGTATTTT.

The DNA for the CDR3 is TGTGCCAGCAGGGGGACAGACCAAGAGACCCAGTACTTC. This gives the protein CASRGTDQETQYF. The V call is TRBV5-6, the J call TRBJ2-5; 7 bases match TRBD1. V shed 5 bases and J 0 bases; nucleotides not matched to a gene: 1. CDR1 SGHDT and CDR2 YYEEEE come from the germline V gene. This CDR3 is built from 13 residues.

This clonotype turned up a few times. The V gene is TRBV2, the J gene TRBJ2-1; no clear D gene. V was shortened by 5 bases and J by 5 bases, with 10 bases between the two germline ends. This CDR3 is built from 13 residues. The germline gives CDR1 SNHLY, CDR2 FYNNEI. In nucleotides, the CDR3 is TGTGCCAGCAGTCACGGAAGGCACAATGAGCAGTTCTTC. It codes for CASSHGRHNEQFF.

The chain is built from TRBV12-3 or TRBV12-4 and TRBJ2-7; the D call may be TRBD1 or TRBD2 (5 bases each). Trimming pared 5 bases from V and 3 bases from J, leaving 17 bases between. The CDR3 spans 15 residues. The CDR3 is CASSPPPGRGYEQYF. CDR3 DNA sequence: TGTGCCAGCAGTCCCCCCCCAGGGAGAGGCTACGAGCAGTACTTC.

This clonotype was found a few times. This chain connects TRBV6-6 to TRBJ2-1, with D possibly being TRBD1 (6 bases). This CDR3 is 13 amino acids long. Per germline, CDR1 MNHNY and CDR2 SVGAGI (reference sequence). Trimming removed 10 bases from V and 9 bases from J, with 19 bases in between. This CDR3 is CATCTGTLCEQFF. DNA of the CDR3: TGTGCCACGTGTACGGGGACACTATGTGAGCAGTTCTTC.

This clonotype is deemed medium-sized. This chain uses TRBV2 with TRBJ2-2; D not certain. Germline assignment: CDR1 SNHLY and CDR2 FYNNEI. V shed 6 bases and J shed 4 bases, with 15 bases lying between them. The CDR3 extends over 15 amino acids. CDR3 sequence reads: CASRVSSPSTGELFF. The CDR3 nucleotides read TGTGCCAGCAGAGTAAGCAGTCCGTCCACCGGGGAGCTGTTTTTT.

J is TRBJ2-1 and V is TRBV18; 8 bases are a match to TRBD1. The ends lost 0 bases at V and 2 bases at J; junction bases unmatched: 3. CDR1 KGHSH and CDR2 LQKENI come from the germline V gene. The CDR3 runs to 16 residues. CDR3 sequence: CASSPPDRVTYNEQFF. As DNA, the CDR3 is TGTGCCAGCTCACCACCGGACAGGGTCACCTACAATGAGCAGTTCTTC.

V gene TRBV25-1 combines with J gene TRBJ2-5, with TRBD1 as a possible D gene (5 bases). Germline loops: CDR1 MGHDK, CDR2 SYGVNS. V lost 2 bases and J lost 5, with 12 bases in between. The CDR3 consists of 14 residues. The DNA of the CDR3 is TGTGCCAGCAGTGAAACAAGGGGTTCGGAGACCCAGTACTTC. Translated, it gives CASSETRGSETQYF. Full variable domain (remainder filled in from reference TRBV25-1 and TRBJ2-5): EADIYQTPRYLVIGTGKKITLECSQTMGHDKMYWYQQDPGMELHLIHYSYGVNSTEKGDLSSESTVSRIRTEHFPLTLESARPSHTSQYLCASSETRGSETQYFGPGTRLLVL.